Below are 24 T cell receptor beta chains sequenced from a single sample in a study of post-analysis software for immune sequencing data. Whole-study findings and limits: Elevated frequency relative to controls characterized four to six TRBV segments in patients, TRBV5-6, TRBV5-1 and TRBV20-1 among them.

These receptors have no identified antigens. Carried by the TCR beta cDNA libraries were unique molecular identifiers. TCRdb called the PCR reads again in MiXCR, with one record for every CDR3 protein. The table shows hundreds of thousands of distinct CDR3 sequences, with about 57% occurring only once. The specimen sequenced was blood. Source of these receptors: a girl under 18 with multiple sclerosis.

Only a few counts were recorded for this clonotype. Relative to the germline gene, one junction end is altered; a read error may explain this. The chain uses TRBV20-1 and TRBJ2-3; 8 nucleotides match TRBD2. Per germline, CDR1 DFQATT and CDR2 SNEGSKA (reference sequence). The length of the CDR3 is 17 residues. CDR3 sequence (DNA): TGCAGTGCCAGCAGTCTAGCGGGCCTTGCTAGCACGGATACGCAGTATTTT. Protein sequence: CSASSLAGLASTDTQYF.

V gene TRBV2 combines with J gene TRBJ2-5; D is unclear. V lost 2 bases to trimming and J lost 5 bases, with 9 bases between them. Germline V gene lookup returns CDR1 SNHLY and CDR2 FYNNEI. CDR3 length: 13 residues. CDR3 coding DNA: TGTGCCAGCAGTGAAAGACGACTTGAGACCCAGTACTTC. It specifies CASSERRLETQYF.

There are a few counts of this clonotype. This rearrangement joins TRBV7-3 to TRBJ2-5; D might be TRBD1 (5 bases). The germline CDR1 and CDR2 sequences are SGHTA and FQGTGA. The ends were cut back, 0 bases at V and 11 bases at J, with 13 bases in the middle. The CDR3 loop spans 13 amino acids. CDR3 in DNA: TGTGCCAGCAGCTTAACGAAGGGGTCTGAGCAGTACTTC. Protein product: CASSLTKGSEQYF.

For this clonotype: A much bigger clone sits one base away, suggesting this may be a read error. The V and J genes are TRBV6-4 and TRBJ2-1; D tentatively fits TRBD1 or TRBD2 (7 bases each). The DNA end is a closer match to TRBJ2-7, so the J assignment may be wrong. Germline assignment: CDR1 MRHNA and CDR2 SNTAGT. The CDR3 is made up of 16 amino acids. In nucleotides, the CDR3 is TGTGCCAGCAGTGACTCGAATCAGGGGGACTACAATGAGCAGTACTTC. This translates into CASSDSNQGDYNEQYF.

The rearrangement uses TRBV7-9 and TRBJ1-4; D is undetermined. V lost 3 bases to trimming and J lost 5 bases, with 19 bases between them. The CDR3 is 17 amino acids. The germline CDR1 and CDR2 sequences are SEHNR and FQNEAQ (reference sequence). Written as DNA, the CDR3 is TGTGCCAGCAGCTTTAGTGCCGAAGGGTGGAGAAATGAAAAACTGTTTTTT. Translation: CASSFSAEGWRNEKLFF. Filled out from reference TRBV7-9 and TRBJ1-4, the complete variable domain reads DTGVSQNPRHKITKRGQNVTFRCDPISEHNRLYWYRQTLGQGPEFLTYFQNEAQLEKSRLLSDRFSAERPKGSFSTLEIQRTEQGDSAMYLCASSFSAEGWRNEKLFFGSGTQLSVL.

The chain employs TRBV28 and TRBJ2-6; 11 nucleotides line up with TRBD1. V was pared by 5 bases and J by 0 bases, with 6 bases of the junction left unmatched. Germline lookup yields CDR1 MDHEN and CDR2 SYDVKM. This CDR3 is 18 amino acids long. CDR3 bases: TGTGCCAGCAGTGACAGGACAGGGGGCTCCTCTGGGGCCAACGTCCTGACTTTC. It codes for CASSDRTGGSSGANVLTF.

The chain combines TRBV20-1 with TRBJ1-5; D may be TRBD1 (5 bases). CDR3 length: 14 residues. Trimming removed 3 bases at V and 4 bases at J, with 13 bases between. Germline loops: CDR1 DFQATT, CDR2 SNEGSKA (reference sequence). The CDR3 DNA reads TGCAGTGCTAGGCCCGACAGAACTAATCAGCCCCAGCATTTT. Translated: CSARPDRTNQPQHF.

The V gene is TRBV28, the J gene TRBJ2-1; TRBD2 matches at 8 bases. V lost 4 bases and J lost 3; bases outside the gene matches: 5. The CDR3 contains 15 residues. The germline V gene has CDR1 MDHEN and CDR2 SYDVKM. The CDR3 DNA follows: TGTGCCAGCAGTTCAACTAGCGGATACTACAATGAGCAGTTCTTC. This translates into CASSSTSGYYNEQFF.

V gene TRBV20-1 combines with J gene TRBJ2-1; 9 positions agree with TRBD1. This CDR3 is built from 12 residues. The V gene end was trimmed by 6 bases and the J gene end by 8 bases; junction bases not matched to a gene: 5. The V gene's germline CDR1 is DFQATT and CDR2 SNEGSKA (reference sequence). The DNA of the CDR3 is TGCAGTGCACACCGACAGGGGGATGAGCAGTTCTTC. Translation gives CSAHRQGDEQFF.

This clonotype was detected only a few times. The CDR3 nucleotides read TGTGCCAGCAAGGGCAGGGTTGAGGAGACCCAGTACTTC. Translated: CASKGRVEETQYF. The V gene is TRBV6-5, the J gene TRBJ2-5; TRBD1 might be the D (5 bases). V lost 7 bases, J lost 5 bases, and 14 bases lay in between. CDR3 length equals 13 residues. Germline V gene lookup returns CDR1 MNHEY and CDR2 SVGAGI.

The gene calls are TRBV18 and TRBJ2-5, with 9 bases matching TRBD1. J was trimmed by 4 bases and V by 4 bases; bases with no gene match: 4. The germline CDR1 and CDR2 sequences are KGHSH and LQKENI. The CDR3 is 14 amino acids. CDR3 loop: CASSLNRGPETQYF. Here the CDR3 DNA reads TGTGCCAGCTCACTGAACAGGGGGCCAGAGACCCAGTACTTC.

This chain links TRBV7-6 with TRBJ2-3; no clear D gene. Germline CDR1 is SGHVS and CDR2 is FNYEAQ. V was shortened by 5 bases and J by 1 base, with 10 bases between the two germline ends. The CDR3 totals 14 residues. CDR3 sequence (DNA): TGTGCCAGCAGCCTAAAAGGTGGCACAGATACGCAGTATTTT. It is translated as CASSLKGGTDTQYF.

The chain is built from TRBV25-1 and TRBJ1-5; D is unclear. CDR1 is MGHDK and CDR2 is SYGVNS in the germline V gene. Trimming pared 1 base from V and 0 bases from J, leaving 4 bases between. The CDR3 has 14 amino acids. CDR3 DNA sequence: TGTGCCAGCAGTGAATCGGGTAGCAATCAGCCCCAGCATTTT. Amino acids: CASSESGSNQPQHF.

This clonotype was found a few times. The J gene is TRBJ2-5, the V gene TRBV12-3 or TRBV12-4; D perhaps matches TRBD2 (5 bases). This CDR3 has 13 amino acids. The V end lost 10 bases, the J end lost 0 bases, and 12 bases lay between the germline ends. The CDR3 loop reads CATGKGNQETQYF. The DNA of the CDR3 is TGTGCCACCGGGAAGGGAAACCAAGAGACCCAGTACTTC.

This chain uses TRBV12-3 or TRBV12-4 with TRBJ2-3; D possibly corresponds to TRBD2 (6 bases). CDR3 length equals 18 residues. Trimming cost V 2 bases and J 3 bases, with 21 bases left between them. The chain's CDR3 is CASSLWIGAGKKTDTQYF. CDR3 nucleotides: TGTGCCAGCAGTTTATGGATCGGGGCGGGAAAGAAAACAGATACGCAGTATTTT.

V gene TRBV20-1 combines with J gene TRBJ2-5; 7 positions agree with TRBD2. The CDR3 runs 15 residues. Germline V lookup: CDR1 DFQATT, CDR2 SNEGSKA (reference sequence). J lost 2 bases, V lost 5 bases, and 11 bases had no gene match. The CDR3 is CSAGTARGTQETQYF. Here the CDR3 DNA reads TGCAGTGCTGGGACGGCGCGGGGGACTCAAGAGACCCAGTACTTC.

The chain combines TRBV5-6 with TRBJ2-1; maybe TRBD1 (7 bases). This CDR3 comprises 16 residues. V lost 0 bases, J lost 2 bases, and 12 bases lay in between. Germline values: CDR1 SGHDT, CDR2 YYEEEE. CDR3 amino acids: CASSLGRGLTYNEQFF. The CDR3, as DNA: TGTGCCAGCAGCTTGGGGAGGGGGCTGACCTACAATGAGCAGTTCTTC.

This clonotype has a handful of counts. This chain joins TRBV27 and TRBJ2-1, with 7 bases aligning to TRBD1. There are 16 residues in the CDR3. Trimming removed 2 bases from V and 12 bases from J; junction bases left unmatched: 16. Germline CDR1 MNHEY, CDR2 SMNVEV (reference sequence). CDR3 protein: CASSLGSQGFSLGQFF. The CDR3 bases are TGTGCCAGCAGTTTAGGCTCACAGGGGTTCTCTCTTGGGCAGTTCTTC.

In this sample, this clonotype turned up a few times. This chain joins TRBV20-1 and TRBJ2-3; D remains unclear. V shed 5 bases and J shed 0 bases, with 6 bases lying between them. The CDR3 has 12 amino acids. Germline values: CDR1 DFQATT, CDR2 SNEGSKA (reference sequence). The CDR3 spells CSAPASTDTQYF. The CDR3 DNA reads TGCAGTGCTCCCGCTAGCACAGATACGCAGTATTTT.

The chain uses TRBV2 and TRBJ2-3; D is unresolved. This CDR3 has 13 amino acids. Trimming removed 8 bases at V and 0 bases at J, with 9 bases between. CDR1 SNHLY and CDR2 FYNNEI come from the germline V gene. In DNA, the CDR3 is TGTGCCAGCCCGAGTCCCAGCACAGATACGCAGTATTTT. Protein product: CASPSPSTDTQYF.

This clonotype was counted only a few times. The chain joins TRBV6-6 to TRBJ2-5; no clear D. Germline V CDR1 and CDR2: MNHNY, SVGAGI (reference sequence). CDR3 length: 12 amino acids. V shed 6 bases and J shed 4 bases, with 9 bases lying between them. CDR3 protein: CASSSLTETQYF. CDR3 DNA: TGTGCCAGCAGCTCCCTTACAGAGACCCAGTACTTC.

This clonotype showed up just a few times. This chain links TRBV29-1 with TRBJ1-2, with D possibly TRBD1 on 6 matching bases. Trimming cost V 6 bases and J 1 base, with 15 bases left between them. This CDR3 has 14 residues. The germline CDR1 and CDR2 sequences are SQVTM and ANQGSEA. The DNA of the CDR3 is TGCAGCGTCGACCCGGGACATATTAACTATGGCTACACCTTC. Translated: CSVDPGHINYGYTF.

CDR3 nucleotides: TGCGCCAGCAGCTTGTGGCAGGATTCCTACGAGCAGTACTTC. This encodes CASSLWQDSYEQYF. The J gene is TRBJ2-7, the V gene TRBV5-1, with no clear D. Germline CDR1 reads SGHRS; CDR2 reads YFSETQ. The CDR3 is made up of 14 amino acids. Trimming pared 1 base from V and 1 base from J, leaving 9 bases between.

In its sample, this clonotype was seen a few times. The rearrangement uses TRBV10-3 and TRBJ1-2; D is undetermined. This CDR3 comprises 13 residues. Trimming pared 6 bases from V and 8 bases from J, leaving 16 bases between. From germline, CDR1 is ENHRY and CDR2 SYGVKD. The chain's CDR3 is CAISTGYRGGYTF. The DNA for the CDR3 is TGTGCCATCAGCACGGGGTACCGAGGGGGCTACACCTTC.